The sequence of this T cell receptor (beta chain) was determined in a study of T-cell memory formation after mild COVID-19. General study findings and limits: Later expanders leaned toward CD4+, whereas clones contracting from day 15 to 85 were balanced CD4/CD8. CD8+ contracting clones occupied EMRA, while CD4+ ones occupied mainly CM and EM.

Details on this clonotype: Its matching antigen is unknown.

Constant-segment primers were used for 5'RACE, and the resulting TCR alpha and TCR beta cDNA libraries carried sample barcodes and UMIs. TCRdb re-analysed the 5' RACE reads in MiXCR, keeping a single row per CDR3 protein. The sample lists 150,000 to 200,000 distinct CDR3 sequences, approximately 15% occurring once. Germline V lookup: CDR1 MGHRA, CDR2 YSYEKL. There are 17 residues in the CDR3. Trimming took off 0 bases at V and 0 bases at J, with 11 bases between the two ends. The rearrangement joins TRBV4-1 to TRBJ2-2; D is ambiguous. The source is an adult woman who had mild COVID-19 (a few samples of this study predate the infection). Cell type and time point are not known. The specimen was PBMCs or a T cell subset sorted from them (not recorded which). The CDR3 loop reads CASSQETRLSNTGELFF. The DNA of the CDR3 is TGCGCCAGCAGCCAAGAAACCCGTCTTTCGAACACCGGGGAGCTGTTTTTT.